This T cell receptor (beta chain) was sequenced for a study of blood T cell repertoires in COVID-19. Study-level background: Collection of acute and convalescent COVID-19 samples took place in the United States, Italy and Spain. In each case, the material was cDNA or gDNA derived from T cells, B-cell-depleted T cells, or PBMCs.

In germline, CDR1 is MNHEY, CDR2 SMNVEV (reference sequence). This CDR3 comprises 13 residues. Trimming at V came to 6 bases and at J to 8 bases, leaving 9 bases not matched to a gene. Authors' data handling: Amplification with reference gene primers provided the estimates of nucleated cell counts. Clones were read by immunoSEQ multiplex PCR, and TCRdb kept only the in-frame ones, dropping some. V and J calls and clone size are those listed in that table; D and trimming were worked out from the DNA. This table holds some 400,000 clones, 90% found once. The material sequenced was peripheral blood. This chain uses TRBV27 with TRBJ1-2; 7 nucleotides agree with TRBD1. This TCR came from a man aged 18 to 35 with active or convalescent COVID-19. The CDR3 sequence is CASSLGGARGYTF. The CDR3 DNA follows: TGTGCCAGCAGCCTAGGGGGCGCGAGGGGCTACACCTTC.